This entry concerns a single T cell receptor beta chain. In the original analysis: ImmunoSEQ yielded junction-only sequences lacking quality scores, so filtering differed. The data were produced by immunoSEQ multiplex PCR, yet TCRdb's version contains in-frame clones alone and is incomplete. For V, J and clone size, that table is used; D and trimming come from the DNA. The sample lists approximately 350,000 clones, around 96% occurring once. V was shortened by 1 base and J by 0 bases, with 7 bases between the two germline ends. CDR3 length: 14 residues. Germline loops: CDR1 SGHAT, CDR2 FQNNGV. This specimen comes from a study of shared clonotypes between healthy human individuals. The study drew its donors from healthy HIV-negative adults without recent acute infections or vaccinations.

J is TRBJ2-7 and V is TRBV11-2; weak D call: TRBD1 (6 bases). The TCR sequence derives from a man in his thirties or forties in good health. The specimen sequenced was memory CD8+ T cells sorted from blood. The subset here: CD45RO+ cells pooled with CCR7-negative TemRA cells. This chain's CDR3 is CASSLGTDSYEQYF. The CDR3 DNA follows: TGTGCCAGCAGCTTAGGGACAGACTCCTACGAGCAGTACTTC.